A single sample gave rise to the 21 T cell receptor beta chains below, sequenced in a study of OX40 agonist ivuxolimab in advanced cancers. TCRdb's copy holds only in-frame clones and misses some; the assay was immunoSEQ multiplex PCR. The sample includes 30,000 to 40,000 clones, roughly 76% of them seen just once. The sample consisted of CD4+ or CD8+ T cells sorted from blood, taken in a trial of the OX40 agonist ivuxolimab. These receptors all come from an adult with an advanced solid tumor such as melanoma, head and neck, liver or kidney cancer.

This rearrangement joins TRBV6-4 to TRBJ2-1, with a possible D match to TRBD1 (6 bases). This CDR3 contains 16 residues. Germline V gene data show CDR1 as MRHNA and CDR2 as SNTAGT. Trimming took 6 bases from V and 4 from J, leaving 19 bases between them. The CDR3 DNA follows: TGTGCCAGCAGCCCAGACTACGGACAGCTGTACAATGAGCAGTTCTTC. Amino acids: CASSPDYGQLYNEQFF.

The chain joins TRBV5-6 to TRBJ1-2; possibly TRBD1 for D (5 bases). From germline, CDR1 is SGHDT and CDR2 YYEEEE. V was trimmed by 6 bases and J by 8 bases, leaving 17 bases between them. CDR3 size: 13 residues. CDR3 residues: CASTPPGSRGYTF. The CDR3 DNA reads as TGTGCCAGCACCCCACCAGGGTCCCGCGGCTACACCTTC.

The chain couples TRBV6-1 to TRBJ1-2, with TRBD1 matching over 7 bases. The CDR3 contains 13 residues. Trimming took 6 bases from V and 4 from J; bases not matched to a gene: 5. CDR1 and CDR2 (germline): MNHNS, SASEGT. The CDR3 sequence is CASSETGPYGYTF. For the CDR3, the DNA is TGTGCCAGCAGCGAGACAGGGCCCTATGGCTACACCTTC.

This sequence joins TRBV28 and TRBJ2-7; D not resolved. V lost 1 base to trimming and J lost 3 bases, with 7 bases between them. This CDR3 comprises 13 residues. Germline V lookup: CDR1 MDHEN, CDR2 SYDVKM. In DNA form, the CDR3 reads TGTGCCAGCAGTTTATCCGTCATCTACGAGCAGTACTTC. Protein sequence: CASSLSVIYEQYF.

The genes are TRBV2 and TRBJ2-5; D call uncertain. The CDR3 loop spans 12 amino acids. V lost 6 bases and J lost 3, with 8 bases in between. Germline V CDR1 and CDR2: SNHLY, FYNNEI. CDR3 nucleotides: TGTGCCAGCAGGAGAGTAGAAGAGACCCAGTACTTC. It translates to CASRRVEETQYF.

The rearrangement links TRBV7-9 to TRBJ2-5, with D perhaps matching TRBD1 (6 bases). CDR1 is SEHNR, CDR2 FQNEAQ, per germline (reference sequence). This CDR3 contains 14 residues. Trimming pared 1 base from V and 7 bases from J, leaving 13 bases between. The DNA of the CDR3 is TGTGCCAGCAGCTTAGACAGGGCCCCTGTGACCCAGTACTTC. Translation gives CASSLDRAPVTQYF.

The gene calls are TRBV6-5 and TRBJ2-7; TRBD2 agrees at 13 bases. The V and J ends lost 8 bases and 2 bases, in that order; junction bases with no gene match: 6. The CDR3 is made up of 15 amino acids. Germline CDR1 MNHEY, CDR2 SVGAGI. CDR3 sequence (DNA): TGTGCCAGCGGACTAGCGGGAGATGGGGCCTACGAGCAGTACTTC. Translation: CASGLAGDGAYEQYF.

The chain combines TRBV7-3 with TRBJ2-5, with D hard to call. The CDR3 sequence is 13 residues long. Germline V gene sequence: CDR1 SGHTA, CDR2 FQGTGA. Trimming removed 5 bases at V and 2 bases at J, with 9 bases between. This CDR3 reads CASSETLQETQYF. DNA of the CDR3: TGTGCCAGCAGCGAGACGCTTCAAGAGACCCAGTACTTC. Together with reference TRBV7-3 and TRBJ2-5, the CDR3 gives the full variable domain: GAGVSQTPSNKVTEKGKYVELRCDPISGHTALYWYRQSLGQGPEFLIYFQGTGAADDSGLPNDRFFAVRPEGSVSTLKIQRTERGDSAVYLCASSETLQETQYFGPGTRLLVL.

This chain joins TRBV19 and TRBJ2-2, with TRBD2 as a possible D gene (5 bases). Germline values: CDR1 LNHDA, CDR2 SQIVND (reference sequence). The CDR3 sequence is 16 residues long. The V end was cut by 7 bases, the J end by 6 bases, with 21 bases between. The CDR3 nucleotides are TGTGCCAGTAACATAATCCGGGGTTATAGGCCCGGGGAGCTGTTTTTT. Translation gives CASNIIRGYRPGELFF. Full variable domain (remainder filled in from reference TRBV19 and TRBJ2-2): DGGITQSPKYLFRKEGQNVTLSCEQNLNHDAMYWYRQDPGQGLRLIYYSQIVNDFQKGDIAEGYSVSREKKESFPLTVTSAQKNPTAFYLCASNIIRGYRPGELFFGEGSRLTVL.

The rearrangement uses TRBV6-1 and TRBJ1-6; no definite D call. Germline V gene lookup returns CDR1 MNHNS and CDR2 SASEGT. V shed 7 bases and J shed 7 bases, with 17 bases lying between them. This CDR3 contains 15 residues. The chain's CDR3 is CASIDGNLLNSPLHF. Here the CDR3 DNA reads TGTGCCAGCATCGATGGGAACTTACTCAATTCACCCCTCCACTTT.

V and J are TRBV29-1 and TRBJ1-3; tentatively, D is TRBD1 (5 bases). The V gene lost 4 bases and the J gene lost 3 bases, with 10 bases spanning the gap. The CDR3 contains 13 residues. Germline assignment: CDR1 SQVTM and CDR2 ANQGSEA. The CDR3 DNA reads as TGCAGCGTTGGACTTGGGGGTGGAAACACCATATATTTT. It yields the protein CSVGLGGGNTIYF.

With respect to this clone: Other nucleotide sequences in the sample specify the same CDR3. The chain has TRBV29-1 and TRBJ1-2; weak D call: TRBD1 (5 bases). The CDR3 spans 11 residues. The germline V and J ends were trimmed by 7 bases and 2 bases, with 8 bases remaining between them. Germline values: CDR1 SQVTM, CDR2 ANQGSEA. CDR3: CSGTINYGYTF. The CDR3 DNA reads TGCAGCGGGACAATCAACTATGGCTACACCTTC. The variable domain in full, completed from reference TRBV29-1 and TRBJ1-2, reads SAVISQKPSRDICQRGTSLTIQCQVDSQVTMMFWYRQQPGQSLTLIATANQGSEATYESGFVIDKFPISRPNLTFSTLTVSNMSPEDSSIYLCSGTINYGYTFGSGTRLTVV.

The DNA of the CDR3 is TGTGCCAGCAGACCCGGGACTAGCGGGGGTAGGCAGACCCAGTACTTC. It translates to CASRPGTSGGRQTQYF. The chain uses TRBV28 and TRBJ2-5; 14 nucleotides line up with TRBD2. This CDR3 is 16 amino acids long. Germline CDR1 and CDR2: MDHEN and SYDVKM. V was clipped by 6 bases and J by 6 bases; unmatched bases: 9.

V usage is TRBV28 and J usage is TRBJ2-5, with 9 bases matching TRBD2. The J call may not be correct, given that the DNA end is closer to TRBJ2-7. The CDR3 length is 14 residues. CDR1 and CDR2 from the germline V gene are MDHEN and SYDVKM. CDR3 in amino acids: CASRLSGRGYEQYF. The DNA of the CDR3 is TGTGCCAGCAGACTTAGCGGGAGAGGCTACGAGCAGTACTTC.

The sample holds one count of this clone. The rearrangement joins TRBV11-2 to TRBJ1-2, with unresolved D. The V end lost 1 base, the J end lost 4 bases, and 16 bases lay between the germline ends. This CDR3 comprises 16 residues. From germline, CDR1 is SGHAT and CDR2 FQNNGV. The CDR3 nucleotides are TGTGCCAGCAGCTTAGGGGAGGGTCGAAGGAGCTATGGCTACACCTTC. Translating it yields CASSLGEGRRSYGYTF. The whole variable domain, filled in from reference TRBV11-2 and TRBJ1-2, reads EAGVAQSPRYKIIEKRQSVAFWCNPISGHATLYWYQQILGQGPKLLIQFQNNGVVDDSQLPKDRFSAERLKGVDSTLKIQPAKLEDSAVYLCASSLGEGRRSYGYTFGSGTRLTVV.

CDR3: CASSFEGARTEAFF. DNA of the CDR3: TGTGCCAGCAGCTTCGAGGGCGCTAGGACTGAAGCTTTCTTT. The chain recombines TRBV7-8 with TRBJ1-1; D not resolved. Germline values: CDR1 SGHVS, CDR2 FQNEAQ. Trimming removed 3 bases at V and 5 bases at J, with 13 bases between. This CDR3 region has 14 residues.

The genes are TRBV5-6 and TRBJ2-7, with TRBD1 matching over 7 bases. Germline trimming cut 4 bases from V and 3 bases from J; bases unmatched to any gene: 7. This CDR3 comprises 14 residues. Germline assignment: CDR1 SGHDT and CDR2 YYEEEE. CDR3 amino acids: CASSEGTDYYEQYF. CDR3 nucleotides: TGTGCCAGCAGCGAGGGGACAGATTACTACGAGCAGTACTTC.

The J gene is TRBJ1-3, the V gene TRBV19; 7 bases are a match to TRBD1. The CDR3 is made up of 14 amino acids. CDR1 is LNHDA and CDR2 is SQIVND in the germline V gene (reference sequence). V dropped 5 bases and J dropped 5; count of bases not matched to a gene: 6. The CDR3: CASSPRQGRNTIYF. CDR3 DNA sequence: TGTGCCAGTAGTCCCCGACAGGGCCGAAACACCATATATTTT.

This chain uses TRBV7-9 with TRBJ1-2; unclear D gene. CDR1 is SEHNR, CDR2 FQNEAQ, per germline (reference sequence). The CDR3 totals 14 residues. Trimming stripped 1 base from V and 5 bases from J, with 11 bases between. The CDR3 nucleotides are TGTGCCAGCAGCTTAGATCGGGCTTTTTATGGCTACACCTTC. Translated: CASSLDRAFYGYTF.

The table lists this clone with a few counts. The V call is TRBV25-1, the J call TRBJ1-5; a weak D match, TRBD1 (5 bases). Trimming took 6 bases from V and 3 from J, leaving 12 bases between them. The CDR3 has 14 residues. CDR1 and CDR2 (germline): MGHDK, SYGVNS. CDR3 in DNA: TGTGCCAGCAGAGGGGACTACCCCAATCAGCCCCAGCATTTT. Translation gives CASRGDYPNQPQHF. The full variable domain, in which reference TRBV25-1 and TRBJ1-5 provide the parts outside the CDR3, is EADIYQTPRYLVIGTGKKITLECSQTMGHDKMYWYQQDPGMELHLIHYSYGVNSTEKGDLSSESTVSRIRTEHFPLTLESARPSHTSQYLCASRGDYPNQPQHFGDGTRLSIL.

This rearrangement joins TRBV7-9 to TRBJ2-7; D is perhaps TRBD1 (6 bases). V was shortened by 1 base and J by 1 base, with 8 bases between the two germline ends. The CDR3 extends over 14 amino acids. Germline CDR1 is SEHNR and CDR2 is FQNEAQ (reference sequence). The CDR3 sequence: CASSLGQASYEQYF. The CDR3 bases are TGTGCCAGCAGCTTAGGACAGGCGTCCTACGAGCAGTACTTC. The full variable domain, its missing parts supplied by reference TRBV7-9 and TRBJ2-7, is DTGVSQNPRHKITKRGQNVTFRCDPISEHNRLYWYRQTLGQGPEFLTYFQNEAQLEKSRLLSDRFSAERPKGSFSTLEIQRTEQGDSAMYLCASSLGQASYEQYFGPGTRLTVT.